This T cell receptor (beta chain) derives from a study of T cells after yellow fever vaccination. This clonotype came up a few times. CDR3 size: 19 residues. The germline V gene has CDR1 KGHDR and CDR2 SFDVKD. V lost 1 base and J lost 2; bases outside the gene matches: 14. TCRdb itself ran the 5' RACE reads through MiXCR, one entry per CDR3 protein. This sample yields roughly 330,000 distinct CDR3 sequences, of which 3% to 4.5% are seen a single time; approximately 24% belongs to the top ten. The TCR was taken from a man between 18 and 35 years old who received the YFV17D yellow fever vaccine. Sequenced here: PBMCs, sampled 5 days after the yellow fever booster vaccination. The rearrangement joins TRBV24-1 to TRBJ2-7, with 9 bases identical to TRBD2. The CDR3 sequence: CATSDFHNSGGPPTYEQYF. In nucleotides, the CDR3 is TGTGCCACCAGTGATTTTCATAATAGCGGGGGCCCTCCCACCTACGAGCAGTACTTC.